These 14 T cell receptor beta chains were sequenced from one sample in a study of T cells in Graves' hyperthyroidism and ophthalmopathy. RNA transcripts served as the template for amplifying TCR beta CDR3 regions. The HTBI primer set drove a first-round RT-PCR of the TCR CDR3. TCRdb re-called the multiplex PCR reads with MiXCR, one entry per CDR3 protein. The sample records about 640,000 distinct CDR3 sequences, roughly 15% being singletons. The sequenced sample was blood. These receptors all stem from a woman in her 50s with Graves' ophthalmopathy.

This clonotype was picked up many times. This rearrangement joins TRBV6-2 or TRBV6-3 to TRBJ2-1; possible D gene TRBD2, 6 bases. Trimming stripped 0 bases from V and 7 bases from J, with 16 bases between. CDR3 size: 16 residues. The germline CDR1 and CDR2 sequences are MNHEY and SVGEGT. In DNA, the CDR3 is TGTGCCAGCAGTTACTCGGCTAGCGTCTCATCGAATGAGCAGTTCTTC. Its translation: CASSYSASVSSNEQFF.

This rearrangement joins TRBV6-2 or TRBV6-3 to TRBJ2-5, with D maybe TRBD1 (6 bases). The CDR3 consists of 14 residues. The V end was cut by 5 bases, the J end by 4 bases, with 14 bases between. CDR1 is MNHEY and CDR2 is SVGEGT in the germline V gene. CDR3 protein: CASSRDIGGETQYF. In nucleotides, the CDR3 is TGTGCCAGCAGTCGCGATATAGGGGGAGAGACCCAGTACTTC.

This chain connects TRBV28 to TRBJ2-1, with 10 bases identical to TRBD2. The CDR3 spans 16 residues. Germline CDR1 and CDR2: MDHEN and SYDVKM. V shed 5 bases and J 2 bases; nucleotides not matched to a gene: 6. The CDR3 nucleotides read TGTGCCAGCAGTCCTATAGCGGGAGGTGCCTACAATGAGCAGTTCTTC. Encoded protein: CASSPIAGGAYNEQFF.

J is TRBJ1-5 and V is TRBV15, with D hard to call. Germline-derived CDR1 and CDR2 are LNHNV and YYDKDF (reference sequence). The germline V and J ends were trimmed by 0 bases and 3 bases, with 12 bases remaining between them. The CDR3 sequence is 16 residues long. CDR3 DNA sequence: TGTGCCACCAGCAGAGATTTTAGGATCTTCAATCAGCCCCAGCATTTT. Amino acid sequence: CATSRDFRIFNQPQHF.

This clonotype was detected many times. This chain uses TRBV6-2 or TRBV6-3 with TRBJ2-1; 11 bases agree with TRBD1. Germline V lookup: CDR1 MNHEY, CDR2 SVGEGT. With 0 bases clipped from V and 2 bases from J, the junction kept 6 bases outside the gene matches. The CDR3 extends over 18 amino acids. The DNA for the CDR3 is TGTGCCAGCAGTTACTCCTTAAAGGACAGGGGGCCCTACAATGAGCAGTTCTTC. Translating it yields CASSYSLKDRGPYNEQFF.

This clonotype was seen a few times. The CDR3 protein is CASSLSVRGRSYEQYF. DNA of the CDR3: TGTGCCAGCAGTTTATCGGTTAGAGGCAGGAGCTACGAGCAGTACTTC. The chain is built from TRBV27 and TRBJ2-7; D remains ambiguous. Germline V gene sequence: CDR1 MNHEY, CDR2 SMNVEV (reference sequence). CDR3 length: 16 residues. Trimming took off 0 bases at V and 3 bases at J, with 15 bases between the two ends.

This chain connects TRBV28 to TRBJ2-6, with D perhaps matching TRBD1 (6 bases). CDR1 and CDR2 (germline): MDHEN, SYDVKM. The V gene lost 1 base and the J gene lost 2 bases, with 15 bases spanning the gap. The CDR3 runs 18 residues. The CDR3 bases are TGTGCCAGCAGTTTATACCGGGCTTGGGGGCCTGGGGCCAACGTCCTGACTTTC. Protein: CASSLYRAWGPGANVLTF.

This clonotype was recorded many times. The chain combines TRBV19 with TRBJ2-1, with D possibly TRBD2 on 6 matching bases. There are 15 residues in the CDR3. V was clipped by 7 bases and J by 4 bases, with 17 bases between them. CDR1 is LNHDA and CDR2 is SQIVND in the germline V gene (reference sequence). The CDR3 spells CASNRAGIRYNEQFF. The CDR3 nucleotides read TGTGCCAGTAATAGGGCGGGAATCCGATACAATGAGCAGTTCTTC.

The chain recombines TRBV27 with TRBJ1-2, with TRBD1 as a possible D gene (6 bases). CDR1 MNHEY and CDR2 SMNVEV come from the germline V gene (reference sequence). The CDR3 contains 13 residues. V was cut by 5 bases and J by 7 bases, with 14 bases left in between. CDR3 sequence (DNA): TGTGCCAGCAGTCAGGTGGGGGCAGGTGGCTACACCTTC. Translation gives CASSQVGAGGYTF.

The chain is built from TRBV19 and TRBJ1-4, with D possibly TRBD1 on 5 matching bases. Germline loops: CDR1 LNHDA, CDR2 SQIVND (reference sequence). V was cut by 9 bases and J by 6 bases, with 17 bases left in between. The CDR3 sequence is 14 residues long. DNA for the CDR3: TGTGCCAGCCAAAGTGGGACTTACCATGAAAAACTGTTTTTT. Encoded protein: CASQSGTYHEKLFF.

The chain is built from TRBV28 and TRBJ1-3; 9 bases match TRBD1. V shed 4 bases, J shed 4 bases, and the junction held 5 bases outside the gene matches. CDR1 and CDR2 (germline): MDHEN, SYDVKM. The CDR3 totals 15 residues. CDR3 protein: CASSSVQGAGNTIYF. CDR3 sequence (DNA): TGTGCCAGCAGTTCCGTACAGGGGGCCGGAAACACCATATATTTT.

This clonotype was counted at least ten times. J is TRBJ2-3 and V is TRBV2, with TRBD2 matching 8 bases. Germline CDR1 is SNHLY and CDR2 is FYNNEI. The CDR3 length is 14 residues. After removal of 6 bases from V and 4 bases from J, the junction contained 6 bases not matched to a gene. The CDR3 here is CASRRREVPDTQYF. CDR3 DNA: TGTGCCAGCAGACGGCGGGAGGTCCCAGATACGCAGTATTTT.

The chain employs TRBV4-3 and TRBJ1-1, with no clear D. The CDR3 covers 17 residues. Germline values: CDR1 LGHNA, CDR2 YSLEER. V dropped 0 bases and J dropped 0 bases, with 14 bases sitting between them. CDR3 in DNA: TGCGCCAGCAGCCAAGATTATCTCGCGTCAATGAACACTGAAGCTTTCTTT. Its protein is CASSQDYLASMNTEAFF.

There are many counts of this clonotype. The chain recombines TRBV6-1 with TRBJ1-6; tentatively, D is TRBD1 (6 bases). The V and J ends lost 5 bases and 7 bases respectively, with 12 bases between them. Germline V gene data show CDR1 as MNHNS and CDR2 as SASEGT. The CDR3 has 14 residues. CDR3 region: CASSPQGGNSPLHF. The CDR3 DNA reads as TGTGCCAGCAGTCCCCAAGGGGGAAATTCACCCCTCCACTTT.